The next 25 T cell receptor beta chains were all read from a single sample in a study of CD8 T cells in ankylosing spondylitis. The study, taken as a whole, reports: A motif in TCR beta, a set of several highly homologous variants, appeared characteristic of ankylosing spondylitis blood.

No cognate antigen is known for these TCRs. TCRdb re-called the 5' RACE reads with MiXCR, one entry per CDR3 protein. The sample shows some 800,000 distinct CDR3 sequences, 10% to 15% of them seen only once. The sequencing input was blood, either unsorted or a sorted T cell fraction (not recorded which). The receptors here all came from a male donor with ankylosing spondylitis.

The rearrangement uses TRBV12-3 or TRBV12-4 and TRBJ1-1, with D tentatively TRBD1 (5 bases). The CDR3 is 14 residues long. Trimming shortened V by 3 bases and J by 1 base, and 9 bases separated the two germline ends. The CDR3: CASSFGAANTEAFF. In DNA form, the CDR3 reads TGTGCCAGCAGTTTCGGGGCAGCGAACACTGAAGCTTTCTTT.

V gene TRBV27 combines with J gene TRBJ1-5; D perhaps matches TRBD1 (6 bases). The CDR3 runs to 13 residues. Trimming left V 6 bases short and J 6 bases short, with 12 bases between. Per germline, CDR1 MNHEY and CDR2 SMNVEV (reference sequence). The CDR3 region has the DNA TGTGCCAGCAGAGGGGGATGGGGTCAGCCCCAGCATTTT. Translation: CASRGGWGQPQHF.

This clonotype was seen repeatedly, ten times or more. The CDR3 DNA sequence: TGCAGCGTCGTGGGCCTACTCGGCTACGAGCAGTACTTC. It encodes CSVVGLLGYEQYF. This chain links TRBV29-1 with TRBJ2-7; D remains ambiguous. In germline, CDR1 is SQVTM, CDR2 ANQGSEA. Trimming took 6 bases from V and 3 from J, leaving 15 bases between them. This CDR3 spans 13 amino acids.

This sequence joins TRBV12-3 or TRBV12-4 and TRBJ2-1, with TRBD1 matching over 7 bases. V lost 5 bases, J lost 7 bases, and 14 bases stayed unmatched. The length of the CDR3 is 16 residues. The CDR3, as DNA: TGTGCCAGCAGTCTTTGGGGGACAGTGGGCGGGAATGAGCAGTTCTTC. Translating gives CASSLWGTVGGNEQFF.

This chain joins TRBV10-3 and TRBJ1-1; TRBD1 matches 7 bases. V lost 10 bases and J lost 1; bases outside the gene matches: 6. Germline V CDR1 and CDR2: ENHRY, SYGVKD. The CDR3 covers 13 residues. CDR3 sequence reads: CATNRGPNTEAFF. CDR3 DNA sequence: TGTGCCACGAACAGGGGCCCGAACACTGAAGCTTTCTTT.

The gene calls are TRBV12-3 or TRBV12-4 and TRBJ1-1; 10 bases fit TRBD1. V shed 6 bases and J 2 bases; nucleotides not matched to a gene: 6. This CDR3 has 15 residues. The CDR3 protein is CASSIRTGGNTEAFF. DNA of the CDR3: TGTGCCAGCAGCATCAGGACAGGGGGAAACACTGAAGCTTTCTTT.

This clonotype occurred many times. The chain couples TRBV15 to TRBJ2-1, with D hard to call. The V gene's germline CDR1 is LNHNV and CDR2 YYDKDF (reference sequence). Between the trimmed V and J ends, which lost 0 bases and 8 bases, there was a span of 8 bases. The CDR3 consists of 13 residues. The CDR3 loop reads CATSRDPFDEQFF. In DNA, the CDR3 is TGTGCCACCAGCAGAGATCCTTTCGATGAGCAGTTCTTC.

This chain joins TRBV29-1 and TRBJ1-4; 7 bases agree with TRBD1. This CDR3 comprises 14 residues. Germline values: CDR1 SQVTM, CDR2 ANQGSEA. Trimming took 6 bases from V and 0 from J; bases not matched to a gene: 4. The CDR3 DNA follows: TGCAGCGTGGCAGGGACAGCAACTAATGAAAAACTGTTTTTT. The encoded protein is CSVAGTATNEKLFF.

This chain uses TRBV7-9 with TRBJ1-1, with 10 positions matching TRBD1. The V gene end was trimmed by 5 bases and the J gene end by 3 bases; junction bases not matched to a gene: 12. Germline assignment: CDR1 SEHNR and CDR2 FQNEAQ (reference sequence). The CDR3 sequence is 17 residues long. This chain's CDR3 is CASSTGQGNWLDTEAFF. The CDR3 bases are TGTGCCAGCAGCACGGGACAGGGGAATTGGTTGGACACTGAAGCTTTCTTT.

This clonotype appeared a few times. V gene TRBV7-9 combines with J gene TRBJ2-3, with D possibly called TRBD1 or TRBD2 (5 bases each). V was trimmed by 2 bases and J by 6 bases, leaving 12 bases between them. The CDR3 loop spans 14 amino acids. Germline V CDR1 and CDR2: SEHNR, FQNEAQ (reference sequence). The CDR3 DNA reads as TGTGCCAGCAGCTTATTCGGCAGGGAGGATACGCAGTATTTT. Translation gives CASSLFGREDTQYF.

Only a few counts were recorded for this clonotype. The V call is TRBV5-6, the J call TRBJ2-7, with TRBD2 matching over 13 bases. The CDR3 is 14 amino acids. After removal of 4 bases from V and 7 bases from J, the junction contained 5 bases not matched to a gene. Germline V gene sequence: CDR1 SGHDT, CDR2 YYEEEE. This CDR3 reads CASSRTSGSKEQYF. The CDR3 DNA reads TGTGCCAGCAGCCGGACTAGCGGGAGTAAAGAGCAGTACTTC.

The V and J genes are TRBV7-8 and TRBJ1-4; D not certain. The CDR3 sequence is 15 residues long. Looked up from germline, CDR1 is SGHVS and CDR2 is FQNEAQ. V lost 2 bases, J lost 2 bases, and 9 bases lay in between. CDR3 bases: TGTGCCAGCAGCTTATCGCGAGGTACTAATGAAAAACTGTTTTTT. Translation: CASSLSRGTNEKLFF.

The chain carries TRBV29-1 and TRBJ1-2; no clear D. CDR3 length equals 12 residues. CDR1 is SQVTM, CDR2 ANQGSEA, per germline. The V and J ends lost 0 bases and 7 bases respectively, with 9 bases between them. CDR3 in amino acids: CSVEDGLAGYTF. For the CDR3, the DNA is TGCAGCGTTGAAGATGGCCTGGCTGGCTACACCTTC.

The chain employs TRBV6-5 and TRBJ1-5; D is undetermined. This CDR3 is 19 amino acids long. CDR1 MNHEY and CDR2 SVGAGI come from the germline V gene. The V and J ends lost 0 bases and 0 bases respectively, with 18 bases between them. The CDR3: CASSYSSGPMAGSNQPQHF. The DNA of the CDR3 is TGTGCCAGCAGTTACTCATCGGGCCCAATGGCCGGTAGCAATCAGCCCCAGCATTTT.

The sample holds a few counts of this clonotype. The V and J genes are TRBV6-2 or TRBV6-3 and TRBJ1-2; a weak D match, TRBD1 (6 bases). The germline V and J ends were trimmed by 7 bases and 3 bases, with 15 bases remaining between them. Germline V gene data show CDR1 as MNHEY and CDR2 as SVGEGT. This CDR3 spans 14 amino acids. CDR3 protein: CASIQRGTDYGYTF. Written as DNA, the CDR3 is TGTGCCAGCATCCAAAGGGGGACCGACTATGGCTACACCTTC.

This clonotype was recorded at least ten times. V and J are TRBV7-2 and TRBJ1-2, with a possible D match to TRBD1 (6 bases). The CDR3 extends over 15 amino acids. Per germline, CDR1 SGHTA and CDR2 FQGNSA. V shed 1 base and J shed 2 bases, with 11 bases lying between them. The CDR3 sequence: CASSLGGGKNYGYTF. DNA of the CDR3: TGTGCCAGCAGCTTAGGGGGGGGCAAAAACTATGGCTACACCTTC. Full variable domain (rest looked up from reference TRBV7-2 and TRBJ1-2): GAGVSQSPSNKVTEKGKDVELRCDPISGHTALYWYRQSLGQGLEFLIYFQGNSAPDKSGLPSDRFSAERTGGSVSTLTIQRTQQEDSAVYLCASSLGGGKNYGYTFGSGTRLTVV.

This CDR3 reads CSATGGFGEKLFF. CDR3 coding DNA: TGCAGTGCTACGGGAGGGTTCGGTGAAAAACTGTTTTTT. This chain links TRBV20-1 with TRBJ1-4; no clear D. V lost 4 bases and J lost 7, with 13 bases in between. CDR1 is DFQATT and CDR2 is SNEGSKA in the germline V gene (reference sequence). The CDR3 sequence is 13 residues long.

The V call is TRBV5-1, the J call TRBJ2-2; no reliable D call. V lost 4 bases and J lost 4, with 14 bases in between. The CDR3 is 15 amino acids. Germline CDR1 reads SGHRS; CDR2 reads YFSETQ. Here the CDR3 reads CASSPFTASTGELFF. The CDR3 region has the DNA TGCGCCAGCAGCCCGTTTACCGCTTCCACCGGGGAGCTGTTTTTT. Filled out from reference TRBV5-1 and TRBJ2-2, the complete variable domain reads KAGVTQTPRYLIKTRGQQVTLSCSPISGHRSVSWYQQTPGQGLQFLFEYFSETQRNKGNFPGRFSGRQFSNSRSEMNVSTLELGDSALYLCASSPFTASTGELFFGEGSRLTVL.

This clonotype was seen more than once but under ten times. The chain joins TRBV7-6 to TRBJ2-2, with 8 positions matching TRBD2. This CDR3 is 17 amino acids long. Per germline, CDR1 SGHVS and CDR2 FNYEAQ. The J segment lost 3 bases and the V segment lost 2 bases, leaving 8 bases of the junction unmatched. CDR3: CASSLRGGVRHTGELFF. The CDR3 DNA reads TGTGCCAGCAGCTTACGGGGGGGAGTTCGTCACACCGGGGAGCTGTTTTTT.

V usage is TRBV4-3 and J usage is TRBJ2-3; no firm D call. CDR3 length equals 13 residues. CDR1 LGHNA and CDR2 YSLEER come from the germline V gene. The germline V and J ends were trimmed by 0 bases and 6 bases, with 7 bases remaining between them. The CDR3 region is CASSQDTRDTQYF. DNA of the CDR3: TGCGCCAGCAGCCAAGATACCAGGGATACGCAGTATTTT.

The chain joins TRBV20-1 to TRBJ1-5; D is unclear. Germline CDR1 is DFQATT and CDR2 is SNEGSKA (reference sequence). Trimming pared 6 bases from V and 0 bases from J, leaving 15 bases between. The CDR3 runs 15 residues. The CDR3 loop is CSASTRAYSNQPQHF. The CDR3 nucleotides are TGCAGTGCCAGTACAAGGGCCTATAGCAATCAGCCCCAGCATTTT.

This clonotype was detected many times. V gene TRBV5-1 combines with J gene TRBJ2-1; 7 bases match TRBD2. CDR3 length: 15 residues. Germline V lookup: CDR1 SGHRS, CDR2 YFSETQ. V shed 6 bases, J shed 6 bases, and the junction held 12 bases outside the gene matches. The CDR3 DNA is TGCGCCAGCACCTTTGGCGGGAGAGGTTCCAATGAGCAGTTCTTC. This gives the protein CASTFGGRGSNEQFF.

This chain uses TRBV6-1 with TRBJ2-6; 7 nucleotides align to TRBD1. This CDR3 is 15 amino acids long. Germline CDR1 reads MNHNS; CDR2 reads SASEGT. J was trimmed by 0 bases and V by 6 bases; bases with no gene match: 2. The DNA for the CDR3 is TGTGCCAGCAGACCAGGGGGCTCTGGGGCCAACGTCCTGACTTTC. Protein sequence: CASRPGGSGANVLTF.

The V call is TRBV25-1, the J call TRBJ1-2, with D hard to call. Germline values: CDR1 MGHDK, CDR2 SYGVNS. The V end was cut by 1 base, the J end by 6 bases, with 12 bases between. This CDR3 contains 14 residues. Here the CDR3 DNA reads TGTGCCAGCAGTGAATTGGGCGGGCCTGATGGCTACACCTTC. As protein: CASSELGGPDGYTF.

The gene calls are TRBV5-7 and TRBJ2-7, with D maybe TRBD1 (5 bases). Being an ORF, TRBV5-7 has a function that is uncertain. This CDR3 spans 13 amino acids. The V end lost 2 bases, the J end lost 6 bases, and 12 bases lay between the germline ends. CDR3 sequence (DNA): TGTGCCAGCAGCTTAGGGGTGGGATGCGAGCAGTACTTC. It specifies CASSLGVGCEQYF.